What follows are 31 T cell receptor beta chains derived from one specimen sequenced in a study of blood T cell repertoires in COVID-19 (dated by TCRdb to about 2020). Receptors were amplified or captured by the immunoSEQ multiplex PCR assay. As stored in TCRdb, this immuneACCESS dataset retains in-frame rearrangements with V and J assigned. A fraction of the clones does not appear; measured against another copy, unresolved V genes explain less than half of the discrepancy, and the remainder lacks a known reason. Across this sample there are tens of thousands of clones, with 65% to 90% seen only once. Less than 3% of the sample belongs to the ten largest clones. Material for sequencing was peripheral blood. Source of these receptors: a woman in her sixties with acute or convalescent COVID-19.

V usage is TRBV7-9 and J usage is TRBJ1-1; 10 bases are a match to TRBD1. CDR1 is SEHNR, CDR2 FQNEAQ, per germline (reference sequence). This CDR3 has 12 residues. V lost 4 bases, J lost 7 bases, and 0 bases stayed unmatched. The CDR3 spells CASSWDRGEAFF. The CDR3, as DNA: TGTGCCAGCAGCTGGGACAGGGGTGAAGCTTTCTTT.

The chain uses TRBV5-1 and TRBJ1-1, with D perhaps TRBD1 (6 bases). In germline, CDR1 is SGHRS, CDR2 YFSETQ. There are 13 residues in the CDR3. V shed 2 bases and J shed 6 bases, with 11 bases lying between them. CDR3 DNA: TGCGCCAGCAGCTTACAGGGAGGGCCTGAAGCTTTCTTT. It specifies CASSLQGGPEAFF.

CDR3 bases: TGTGCCAGCAGCCCGGAAGGAGGGCAGGGTAGAAATGGCTACACCTTC. This codes for CASSPEGGQGRNGYTF. The chain employs TRBV4-2 and TRBJ1-2, with D perhaps TRBD1 (5 bases). Trimming took off 4 bases at V and 6 bases at J, with 21 bases between the two ends. Germline V gene sequence: CDR1 LGHNA, CDR2 YNFKEQ. This CDR3 spans 16 amino acids.

The rearrangement uses TRBV6-5 and TRBJ1-3; perhaps TRBD1 as D (6 bases). Trimming shortened V by 8 bases and J by 1 base, and 15 bases separated the two germline ends. Looked up from germline, CDR1 is MNHEY and CDR2 is SVGAGI. The CDR3 runs 15 residues. CDR3 sequence reads: CASDTGPRSGNTIYF. The CDR3 nucleotides read TGTGCCAGCGATACAGGGCCGAGGTCTGGAAACACCATATATTTT.

This clone was recorded only once. The genes are TRBV11-2 and TRBJ1-6; TRBD1 agrees at 7 bases. The CDR3 is 14 amino acids. The ends lost 3 bases at V and 9 bases at J; junction bases unmatched: 5. The germline CDR1 and CDR2 sequences are SGHAT and FQNNGV. CDR3 in amino acids: CASSLQGGSSPLHF. The CDR3 coding sequence is TGTGCCAGCAGCTTGCAGGGGGGTTCTTCACCCCTCCACTTT.

The chain combines TRBV2 with TRBJ1-2, with TRBD1 matching 9 bases. Germline V lookup: CDR1 SNHLY, CDR2 FYNNEI. The V gene end was trimmed by 1 base and the J gene end by 6 bases; junction bases not matched to a gene: 6. This CDR3 comprises 15 residues. In DNA form, the CDR3 reads TGTGCCAGCAGTGAAGGGACAGGGGTAGGAAATGGCTACACCTTC. This translates into CASSEGTGVGNGYTF.

This CDR3 is CAWSTGNFYEQYF. Here the CDR3 DNA reads TGTGCCTGGAGTACAGGGAACTTCTACGAGCAGTACTTC. This chain links TRBV30 with TRBJ2-7, with D possibly matching TRBD1 (6 bases). Germline values: CDR1 GTSNPN, CDR2 SVGIG (reference sequence). CDR3 length equals 13 residues. The V end was cut by 2 bases, the J end by 3 bases, with 11 bases between.

The rearrangement links TRBV12-3 or TRBV12-4 to TRBJ1-3; no firm D call. Trimming left V 3 bases short and J 2 bases short, with 2 bases between. CDR3 length: 12 amino acids. This chain's CDR3 is CASSFTGNTIYF. CDR3 nucleotide sequence: TGTGCCAGCAGTTTCACTGGAAACACCATATATTTT.

The V call is TRBV7-3, the J call TRBJ1-5; D unclear. The CDR3 covers 13 residues. Trimming removed 4 bases from V and 6 bases from J, with 10 bases in between. Germline V gene lookup returns CDR1 SGHTA and CDR2 FQGTGA. The CDR3 spells CASSYDRGQPQHF. CDR3 in DNA: TGTGCCAGCAGCTACGATCGGGGTCAGCCCCAGCATTTT.

The V gene is TRBV6-2 or TRBV6-3, the J gene TRBJ2-7, with D tentatively TRBD2 (7 bases). The CDR3 sequence is 13 residues long. With 5 bases removed from V and 4 bases from J, the gap between germline ends came to 12 bases. Germline CDR1 is MNHEY and CDR2 is SVGEGT. Written as DNA, the CDR3 is TGTGCCAGCAGTCGGGGGGCCTTTTACGAGCAGTACTTC. Amino acids: CASSRGAFYEQYF.

This clone was seen only once. The CDR3 sequence: CASSYFSAGDYGYTF. The CDR3 nucleotides read TGTGCCAGCAGTTACTTTTCCGCAGGGGACTATGGCTACACCTTC. The V call is TRBV6-5, the J call TRBJ1-2, with a possible D match to TRBD1 (6 bases). The CDR3 has 15 residues. V was clipped by 1 base and J by 3 bases, with 12 bases between them. Looked up from germline, CDR1 is MNHEY and CDR2 is SVGAGI.

This chain connects TRBV6-2 or TRBV6-3 to TRBJ1-5; a possible D gene is TRBD1 (5 bases). The CDR3 totals 14 residues. The germline V and J ends were trimmed by 6 bases and 7 bases, with 16 bases remaining between them. Germline V gives CDR1 MNHEY, CDR2 SVGEGT. CDR3 amino acids: CASSDTGVWQPQHF. The CDR3 nucleotides read TGTGCCAGCAGCGACACGGGGGTTTGGCAGCCCCAGCATTTT.

The chain couples TRBV14 to TRBJ2-1, with 13 bases lining up with TRBD2. V shed 1 base, J shed 9 bases, and the junction held 9 bases outside the gene matches. The CDR3 covers 17 residues. CDR1 and CDR2 (germline): SGHDN, FVKESK. This CDR3 is CASSQGSRLAGGGEQFF. In nucleotides, the CDR3 is TGTGCCAGCAGCCAAGGAAGTCGACTAGCGGGAGGTGGTGAGCAGTTCTTC. Based on the CDR3 plus reference TRBV14 and TRBJ2-1, the full variable domain is EAGVTQFPSHSVIEKGQTVTLRCDPISGHDNLYWYRRVMGKEIKFLLHFVKESKQDESGMPNNRFLAERTGGTYSTLKVQPAELEDSGVYFCASSQGSRLAGGGEQFFGPGTRLTVL.

This chain connects TRBV18 to TRBJ2-5; 12 positions agree with TRBD1. This CDR3 region has 17 residues. Germline values: CDR1 KGHSH, CDR2 LQKENI. Unmatched junction bases numbered 9, after V lost 2 bases and J lost 5 bases. This CDR3 is CASSPSGQGALWETQYF. The CDR3 DNA reads TGTGCCAGCTCACCATCGGGACAGGGGGCATTATGGGAGACCCAGTACTTC. Based on the CDR3 plus reference TRBV18 and TRBJ2-5, the full variable domain is NAGVMQNPRHLVRRRGQEARLRCSPMKGHSHVYWYRQLPEEGLKFMVYLQKENIIDESGMPKERFSAEFPKEGPSILRIQQVVRGDSAAYFCASSPSGQGALWETQYFGPGTRLLVL.

The rearrangement links TRBV6-4 to TRBJ2-3; possibly TRBD2 for D (5 bases). Germline V CDR1 and CDR2: MRHNA, SNTAGT. V shed 3 bases and J shed 3 bases, with 7 bases lying between them. The CDR3 loop spans 13 amino acids. CDR3 sequence reads: CASSDGRTDTQYF. DNA of the CDR3: TGTGCCAGCAGTGATGGGAGAACAGATACGCAGTATTTT.

This clone turned up a few times. The rearrangement links TRBV3-1 (or the pseudogene TRBV3-2) to TRBJ1-2; no firm D call. Germline-derived CDR1 and CDR2 are LGHDT and YNNKEL (reference sequence). With 0 bases removed from V and 8 bases from J, the gap between germline ends came to 7 bases. CDR3 length equals 12 residues. This CDR3 is CASSQESVGYTF. The CDR3 nucleotides read TGTGCCAGCAGCCAAGAATCGGTAGGCTACACCTTC.

The chain is built from TRBV6-5 and TRBJ1-4, with D tentatively TRBD1 (5 bases). Germline CDR1 reads MNHEY; CDR2 reads SVGAGI. This CDR3 is 12 amino acids long. Deletions cut 6 bases from V and 10 bases from J, with 12 bases between. The chain's CDR3 is CASSLGGGKLFF. Written as DNA, the CDR3 is TGTGCCAGCAGCCTTGGGGGGGGAAAACTGTTTTTT.

The chain joins TRBV19 to TRBJ1-1; D is possibly TRBD1 (5 bases). Germline V gene lookup returns CDR1 LNHDA and CDR2 SQIVND (reference sequence). There are 13 residues in the CDR3. V was clipped by 5 bases and J by 4 bases, with 11 bases between them. The CDR3 DNA reads as TGTGCCAGTAGTGATCGGGGGGGCACTGAAGCTTTCTTT. Translation: CASSDRGGTEAFF.

The CDR3 region is CASGLVQNTEAFF. For the CDR3, the DNA is TGTGCCAGCGGCTTGGTCCAGAACACTGAAGCTTTCTTT. The chain combines TRBV28 with TRBJ1-1; unclear D gene. CDR3 length equals 13 residues. V gave up 8 bases and J gave up 1 base, with 11 bases separating them. Germline values: CDR1 MDHEN, CDR2 SYDVKM.

The chain employs TRBV30 and TRBJ1-3; 7 nucleotides line up with TRBD1. With 0 bases clipped from V and 0 bases from J, the junction kept 5 bases outside the gene matches. Looked up from germline, CDR1 is GTSNPN and CDR2 is SVGIG (reference sequence). The CDR3 loop spans 16 amino acids. In DNA form, the CDR3 reads TGTGCCTGGAGTGTAACAGGGGCCCTCTCTGGAAACACCATATATTTT. This gives the protein CAWSVTGALSGNTIYF.

In its sample, this clone was seen a few times. The genes are TRBV3-1 (or the pseudogene TRBV3-2) and TRBJ2-3; 7 bases agree with TRBD2. V lost 3 bases and J lost 5; bases outside the gene matches: 5. The length of the CDR3 is 14 residues. Germline assignment: CDR1 LGHDT and CDR2 YNNKEL (reference sequence). The CDR3 region is CASSHDVAGDTQYF. CDR3 sequence (DNA): TGTGCCAGCAGCCACGACGTAGCGGGAGATACGCAGTATTTT.

V gene TRBV25-1 combines with J gene TRBJ2-1; D perhaps matches TRBD1 (6 bases). Germline values: CDR1 MGHDK, CDR2 SYGVNS. The germline V and J ends were trimmed by 8 bases and 0 bases, with 11 bases remaining between them. CDR3 length: 14 amino acids. The CDR3 protein is CASSGASSYNEQFF. The CDR3 DNA follows: TGTGCCAGCTCAGGGGCAAGCTCCTACAATGAGCAGTTCTTC.

The CDR3 loop reads CASSQGSTEANYGYTF. CDR3 sequence (DNA): TGTGCCAGCAGCCAAGGTTCCACGGAGGCTAACTATGGCTACACCTTC. V gene TRBV3-1 (or the pseudogene TRBV3-2) combines with J gene TRBJ1-2; D gene uncertain. Trimming stripped 1 base from V and 0 bases from J, with 12 bases between. The germline CDR1 and CDR2 sequences are LGHDT and YNNKEL (reference sequence). This CDR3 is 16 amino acids long.

This chain connects TRBV30 to TRBJ1-3; D is unclear. The CDR3 extends over 17 amino acids. CDR1 is GTSNPN, CDR2 SVGIG, per germline (reference sequence). The V and J ends lost 0 bases and 5 bases respectively, with 20 bases between them. CDR3 bases: TGTGCCTGGAGTGTACGAGGAGGGATAGGCACGCGAAACACCATATATTTT. This translates into CAWSVRGGIGTRNTIYF. Full variable domain (outside the CDR3, taken from reference TRBV30 and TRBJ1-3): SQTIHQWPATLVQPVGSPLSLECTVEGTSNPNLYWYRQAAGRGLQLLFYSVGIGQISSEVPQNLSASRPQDRQFILSSKKLLLSDSGFYLCAWSVRGGIGTRNTIYFGEGSWLTVV.

CDR3 residues: CASSLFPAGNTGELFF. The CDR3 nucleotides are TGTGCCAGCAGCTTATTCCCAGCGGGCAACACCGGGGAGCTGTTTTTT. The rearrangement links TRBV7-3 to TRBJ2-2; D perhaps matches TRBD2 (6 bases). V was pared by 2 bases and J by 2 bases, with 12 bases between. This CDR3 contains 16 residues. Germline V gene data show CDR1 as SGHTA and CDR2 as FQGTGA.

This chain links TRBV21-1 with TRBJ1-1; the table's D call TRBD1 went unverified against the DNA. TRBV21-1 is designated a pseudogene. The CDR3 has 13 amino acids. The CDR3 nucleotides read TGTGCCAGCAGCGTGACAGCGAACACTGAAGCTTTCTTT. This codes for CASSVTANTEAFF.

The CDR3 protein is CASRPRLRKLFF. CDR3 sequence (DNA): TGTGCCAGCAGACCCCGTCTGAGAAAACTGTTTTTT. This chain links TRBV6-4 with TRBJ1-4; no reliable D call. V lost 6 bases and J lost 10, with 12 bases in between. Germline values: CDR1 MRHNA, CDR2 SNTAGT. The CDR3 extends over 12 amino acids.

The V call is TRBV7-3, the J call TRBJ1-1; D gene ambiguous. CDR1 and CDR2 (germline): SGHTA, FQGTGA. V was clipped by 4 bases and J by 5 bases, with 11 bases between them. CDR3 size: 13 residues. CDR3 sequence: CASSSTLGTEAFF. CDR3 coding DNA: TGTGCCAGCAGCTCTACCCTTGGTACTGAAGCTTTCTTT.

This chain links TRBV7-7 with TRBJ2-3; no clear D. Germline V CDR1 and CDR2: SSHAT, FNYEAQ (reference sequence). With 1 base removed from V and 7 bases from J, the gap between germline ends came to 12 bases. This CDR3 region has 14 residues. CDR3 amino acids: CASSLELRSNTQYF. In nucleotides, the CDR3 is TGTGCCAGCAGCTTAGAACTAAGGAGTAATACGCAGTATTTT.

V and J are TRBV19 and TRBJ2-7, with TRBD1 identical over 10 bases. CDR1 LNHDA and CDR2 SQIVND come from the germline V gene (reference sequence). The CDR3 covers 14 residues. V gave up 4 bases and J gave up 7 bases; unmatched junction bases: 7. CDR3 DNA sequence: TGTGCCAGTAGTACCCCGGGACAGGGGCGAGAGCAGTACTTC. Its translation: CASSTPGQGREQYF.

V gene TRBV21-1 combines with J gene TRBJ1-2. TRBV21-1 is termed a pseudogene. The CDR3 is 16 amino acids. CDR3 bases: TGTGCCAGCAGCAAAAGGCGGGGGGCAGTAAACTATGGCTACACCTTC. Protein sequence: CASSKRRGAVNYGYTF.